These 15 T cell receptor beta chains originate from one sample sequenced in a study of technical replicates of blood from several donors. The method was immunoSEQ multiplex PCR; TCRdb's version includes in-frame clones alone and lacks a portion of them. The repertoire holds tens of thousands of clones, with approximately 95% as singletons. The sample taken for sequencing was T cells isolated from PBMCs. The receptors derive from a human donor in good health.

This rearrangement joins TRBV30 to TRBJ1-4; TRBD1 is a possible D gene (5 bases). Germline loops: CDR1 GTSNPN, CDR2 SVGIG (reference sequence). The CDR3 extends over 15 amino acids. V was cut by 1 base and J by 6 bases, with 15 bases left in between. This CDR3 is CAWSAGGNEYEKLFF. The CDR3 DNA is TGTGCCTGGAGTGCGGGGGGGAACGAATATGAAAAACTGTTTTTT.

V usage is TRBV7-3 and J usage is TRBJ1-1; TRBD1 matches 7 bases. The length of the CDR3 is 16 residues. Germline CDR1 and CDR2: SGHTA and FQGTGA. V shed 4 bases and J 2 bases; nucleotides not matched to a gene: 10. CDR3 coding DNA: TGTGCCAGCAGCTCACAAACAGGGGACAAAAACACTGAAGCTTTCTTT. Its protein product is CASSSQTGDKNTEAFF.

The gene calls are TRBV7-2 and TRBJ1-5; 9 bases map to TRBD1. Germline CDR1 reads SGHTA; CDR2 reads FQGNSA. Unmatched junction bases numbered 6, after V lost 6 bases and J lost 9 bases. The CDR3 sequence is 13 residues long. The CDR3 DNA reads TGTGCCAGCAGGAGGACAGGGGTTACGCCCCAGCATTTT. This translates into CASRRTGVTPQHF.

This chain links TRBV2 with TRBJ2-1; D may be TRBD1 (6 bases). V dropped 4 bases and J dropped 10 bases, with 14 bases sitting between them. CDR1 and CDR2 (germline): SNHLY, FYNNEI. The CDR3 is 13 amino acids. CDR3 nucleotides: TGTGCCAGCAGTGCCTTAAACAGGGTAGAGCAGTTCTTC. As protein: CASSALNRVEQFF.

The chain is built from TRBV5-1 and TRBJ1-2; possibly TRBD1 for D (6 bases). CDR1 is SGHRS and CDR2 is YFSETQ in the germline V gene. The germline V and J ends were trimmed by 4 bases and 4 bases, with 20 bases remaining between them. This CDR3 has 16 residues. Written as DNA, the CDR3 is TGCGCCAGCAGCACTGAGCCGACAGGAGTTTCCTATGGCTACACCTTC. Protein product: CASSTEPTGVSYGYTF.

The CDR3 DNA is TGTGCCACTCACCGGGACACCCAAGAGACCCAGTACTTC. It yields the protein CATHRDTQETQYF. The chain carries TRBV10-3 and TRBJ2-5; possible D gene TRBD1, 6 bases. CDR3 length equals 13 residues. V lost 10 bases, J lost 1 base, and 13 bases lay in between. Germline CDR1 ENHRY, CDR2 SYGVKD.

V gene TRBV28 combines with J gene TRBJ2-7, with 12 nucleotides matching TRBD1. With V trimmed by 5 bases and J by 10 bases, 6 bases remained unmatched. This CDR3 is 13 amino acids long. From germline, CDR1 is MDHEN and CDR2 SYDVKM. The DNA of the CDR3 is TGTGCCAGCAGTGAGGGACAGGGGGCTGACCAGTACTTC. Protein product: CASSEGQGADQYF.

This chain joins TRBV23-1 and TRBJ1-2, with a weak D call TRBD1 (5 bases). TRBV23-1 is reported as an ORF; its role is uncertain. V was pared by 1 base and J by 0 bases, with 15 bases between. There are 17 residues in the CDR3. In DNA, the CDR3 is TGCGCCAGCAGTCAATTCGCCTCGACAGCTTCTAACTATGGCTACACCTTC. It encodes CASSQFASTASNYGYTF.

The chain employs TRBV18 and TRBJ2-5; a possible D gene is TRBD2 (5 bases). Germline V gives CDR1 KGHSH, CDR2 LQKENI. The length of the CDR3 is 14 residues. V shed 3 bases and J shed 0 bases, with 8 bases lying between them. As DNA, the CDR3 is TGTGCCAGCTCACCGGAGGCTTACCAAGAGACCCAGTACTTC. Its protein is CASSPEAYQETQYF.

V and J are TRBV11-3 and TRBJ2-7; 8 nucleotides agree with TRBD2. Germline trimming cut 3 bases from V and 2 bases from J; bases unmatched to any gene: 3. CDR3 size: 14 residues. Germline-derived CDR1 and CDR2 are SGHNT and YENEEA. CDR3 protein: CASSFAGLAYEQYF. CDR3 nucleotides: TGTGCCAGCAGCTTTGCGGGACTAGCCTACGAGCAGTACTTC.

This clone was picked up one time. The chain links TRBV7-2 to TRBJ2-1, with D possibly matching TRBD2 (5 bases). This CDR3 spans 13 amino acids. V lost 4 bases, J lost 4 bases, and 8 bases lay in between. Germline CDR1 is SGHTA and CDR2 is FQGNSA. CDR3 amino acids: CASSSDFYNEQFF. CDR3 bases: TGTGCCAGCAGCTCGGACTTTTACAATGAGCAGTTCTTC.

This chain connects TRBV19 to TRBJ1-2; D possibly corresponds to TRBD1 (5 bases). Trimming took off 6 bases at V and 4 bases at J, with 6 bases between the two ends. The CDR3 covers 11 residues. CDR1 and CDR2 from the germline V gene are LNHDA and SQIVND (reference sequence). The CDR3 DNA sequence: TGTGCCAGTAGGGACACCTATGGCTACACCTTC. Encoded protein: CASRDTYGYTF.

The chain couples TRBV6-5 to TRBJ2-7, with TRBD1 identical over 8 bases. Germline V CDR1 and CDR2: MNHEY, SVGAGI. V trimming: 3 bases; J trimming: 4 bases; junction bases outside the gene matches: 5. This CDR3 is built from 14 residues. In nucleotides, the CDR3 is TGTGCCAGCAGTTATGACAGGGGAATGTACGAGCAGTACTTC. It encodes CASSYDRGMYEQYF.

This clone was detected once. The rearrangement joins TRBV11-2 to TRBJ2-7; 8 bases are a match to TRBD1. The CDR3 consists of 14 residues. CDR1 and CDR2 from the germline V gene are SGHAT and FQNNGV. Trimming at V came to 4 bases and at J to 5 bases, leaving 7 bases not matched to a gene. Written as DNA, the CDR3 is TGTGCCAGCAGCTCTCCGGACAGGGAAAACGAGCAGTACTTC. Translation: CASSSPDRENEQYF. The full variable domain, rest sourced from reference TRBV11-2 and TRBJ2-7, is EAGVAQSPRYKIIEKRQSVAFWCNPISGHATLYWYQQILGQGPKLLIQFQNNGVVDDSQLPKDRFSAERLKGVDSTLKIQPAKLEDSAVYLCASSSPDRENEQYFGPGTRLTVT.

V is TRBV19 and J is TRBJ2-1; TRBD1 matches 9 bases. Germline CDR1 LNHDA, CDR2 SQIVND (reference sequence). This CDR3 has 14 amino acids. Losses at the gene ends were 9 bases for V and 9 bases for J; bases not matched to a gene: 12. CDR3 loop: CASRREQGASEQFF. DNA of the CDR3: TGTGCCAGCCGTAGGGAACAGGGGGCAAGTGAGCAGTTCTTC.